A single sample gave rise to the 13 T cell receptor beta chains below, sequenced in a study of PD-L1 blockade in urothelial cancer. TCRdb's table, derived via immunoSEQ multiplex PCR, lists solely in-frame clones and lacks some. The table lists tens of thousands of clones, roughly 84% of them singletons. The time point was: peripheral blood 6 weeks after treatment start. The sample consisted of PBMCs, taken around atezolizumab (anti-PD-L1) treatment. The origin of the receptors is a man aged 45-60 years with urothelial cancer.

The rearrangement joins TRBV9 to TRBJ1-3; tentatively, D is TRBD1 (5 bases). The CDR3 contains 17 residues. Trimming took 0 bases from V and 0 from J, leaving 13 bases between them. CDR1 and CDR2 (germline): SGDLS, YYNGEE. The CDR3 DNA is TGTGCCAGCAGCGTAGCTTCAGGGCACCGCTCTGGAAACACCATATATTTT. This codes for CASSVASGHRSGNTIYF.

The V gene is TRBV28, the J gene TRBJ2-3; 8 bases line up with TRBD2. J lost 1 base, V lost 2 bases, and 5 bases had no gene match. This CDR3 is 16 amino acids long. The germline V gene has CDR1 MDHEN and CDR2 SYDVKM. The chain's CDR3 is CASSLAGRAGTDTQYF. DNA for the CDR3: TGTGCCAGCAGTTTAGCCGGGAGGGCCGGCACAGATACGCAGTATTTT.

This chain uses TRBV18 with TRBJ1-6; 9 nucleotides line up with TRBD1. Germline-derived CDR1 and CDR2 are KGHSH and LQKENI. J lost 7 bases, V lost 0 bases, and 1 base had no gene match. CDR3 size: 15 residues. Here the CDR3 reads CASSPPTGGNSPLHF. CDR3 DNA: TGTGCCAGCTCACCACCGACAGGGGGAAATTCACCCCTCCACTTT.

The rearrangement uses TRBV28 and TRBJ2-1, with D possibly TRBD2 on 5 matching bases. The V and J ends lost 10 bases and 5 bases respectively, with 30 bases between them. The CDR3 sequence is 18 residues long. Per the germline V gene, CDR1 is MDHEN and CDR2 is SYDVKM. The CDR3 is CAISKSRGLGALDNEQFF. The CDR3 coding sequence is TGTGCCATCTCAAAATCCCGAGGGCTAGGCGCCCTAGACAATGAGCAGTTCTTC.

This clone came up a few times. The gene calls are TRBV9 and TRBJ2-3; no reliable D call. CDR1 SGDLS and CDR2 YYNGEE come from the germline V gene. V was clipped by 0 bases and J by 2 bases, with 7 bases between them. CDR3 size: 14 residues. This chain's CDR3 is CASSVAPTTDTQYF. The CDR3 nucleotides read TGTGCCAGCAGCGTAGCTCCTACCACAGATACGCAGTATTTT. The complete variable domain, with remaining parts taken from reference TRBV9 and TRBJ2-3, reads DSGVTQTPKHLITATGQRVTLRCSPRSGDLSVYWYQQSLDQGLQFLIQYYNGEERAKGNILERFSAQQFPDLHSELNLSSLELGDSALYFCASSVAPTTDTQYFGPGTRLTVL.

Here the CDR3 reads CASSLGQGSYEQYF. The CDR3 bases are TGTGCCAGCAGTCTAGGACAGGGTAGCTACGAGCAGTACTTC. This chain uses TRBV2 with TRBJ2-7; 8 nucleotides line up with TRBD1. There are 14 residues in the CDR3. The germline V gene has CDR1 SNHLY and CDR2 FYNNEI. V dropped 5 bases and J dropped 3; count of bases not matched to a gene: 6. Complete variable domain (other parts from reference TRBV2 and TRBJ2-7): EPEVTQTPSHQVTQMGQEVILRCVPISNHLYFYWYRQILGQKVEFLVSFYNNEISEKSEIFDDQFSVERPDGSNFTLKIRSTKLEDSAMYFCASSLGQGSYEQYFGPGTRLTVT.

The chain employs TRBV6-6 and TRBJ2-7; D is perhaps TRBD1 (5 bases). V lost 0 bases and J lost 6, with 9 bases in between. The CDR3 is 13 residues long. Germline-derived CDR1 and CDR2 are MNHNY and SVGAGI (reference sequence). This CDR3 is CASSYSSGREQYF. CDR3 nucleotides: TGTGCCAGCAGTTACTCGTCAGGGCGCGAGCAGTACTTC.

The chain is built from TRBV6-6 and TRBJ2-2; 7 positions agree with TRBD2. CDR1 is MNHNY and CDR2 is SVGAGI in the germline V gene (reference sequence). V lost 7 bases, J lost 6 bases, and 8 bases stayed unmatched. The CDR3 totals 14 residues. In DNA form, the CDR3 reads TGTGCCAGCAACCACCTAGCGGCCTCCGGGGAGCTGTTTTTT. Encoded protein: CASNHLAASGELFF.

The chain uses TRBV7-3 and TRBJ2-1; 11 bases agree with TRBD1. J was trimmed by 6 bases and V by 1 base; bases with no gene match: 5. The CDR3 is made up of 16 amino acids. CDR1 is SGHTA and CDR2 is FQGTGA in the germline V gene. CDR3 nucleotides: TGTGCCAGCAGCTTAAATCCGGGACAGGGGGTCAATGAGCAGTTCTTC. Its translation: CASSLNPGQGVNEQFF.

This clone was observed a few times. In DNA, the CDR3 is TGCGCCAGCAGCCGAACTACAGGGCCCGACACCGGGGAGCTGTTTTTT. Translating it yields CASSRTTGPDTGELFF. This chain connects TRBV5-1 to TRBJ2-2, with a weak D call TRBD1 (6 bases). The CDR3 totals 16 residues. Trimming cost V 4 bases and J 3 bases, with 16 bases left between them. Looked up from germline, CDR1 is SGHRS and CDR2 is YFSETQ.

This chain connects TRBV18 to TRBJ2-6; 7 nucleotides match TRBD2. Per germline, CDR1 KGHSH and CDR2 LQKENI. The CDR3 loop spans 17 amino acids. Germline trimming cut 0 bases from V and 4 bases from J; bases unmatched to any gene: 6. The CDR3 DNA reads as TGTGCCAGCTCACCACCTACCCGGGAGGTGGGGGCCAACGTCCTGACTTTC. Protein product: CASSPPTREVGANVLTF.

V usage is TRBV27 and J usage is TRBJ2-1, with TRBD1 matching 9 bases. V lost 5 bases, J lost 6 bases, and 11 bases stayed unmatched. CDR1 is MNHEY and CDR2 is SMNVEV in the germline V gene (reference sequence). CDR3 length equals 16 residues. CDR3 sequence reads: CASSPRGTGNVNEQFF. The CDR3 nucleotides read TGTGCCAGCAGTCCGCGAGGGACAGGGAACGTCAATGAGCAGTTCTTC.

J is TRBJ2-3 and V is TRBV7-2, with TRBD2 matching 11 bases. The CDR3 totals 16 residues. Germline CDR1 and CDR2: SGHTA and FQGNSA. V shed 5 bases and J 2 bases; nucleotides not matched to a gene: 6. Here the CDR3 DNA reads TGTGCCAGCAGCGGTACTAGCGGGAGTTTCACAGATACGCAGTATTTT. Its translation: CASSGTSGSFTDTQYF.